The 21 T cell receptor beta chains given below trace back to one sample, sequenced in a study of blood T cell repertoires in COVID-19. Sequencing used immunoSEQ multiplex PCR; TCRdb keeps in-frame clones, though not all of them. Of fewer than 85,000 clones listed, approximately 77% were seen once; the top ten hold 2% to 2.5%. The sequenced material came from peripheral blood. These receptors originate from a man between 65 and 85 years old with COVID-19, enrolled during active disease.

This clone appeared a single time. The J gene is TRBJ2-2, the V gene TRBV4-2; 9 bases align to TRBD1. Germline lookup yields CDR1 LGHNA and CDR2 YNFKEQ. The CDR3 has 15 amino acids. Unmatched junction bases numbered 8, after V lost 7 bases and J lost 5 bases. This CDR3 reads CASTDRGIETGELFF. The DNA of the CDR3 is TGTGCCAGCACGGACAGGGGCATCGAAACCGGGGAGCTGTTTTTT.

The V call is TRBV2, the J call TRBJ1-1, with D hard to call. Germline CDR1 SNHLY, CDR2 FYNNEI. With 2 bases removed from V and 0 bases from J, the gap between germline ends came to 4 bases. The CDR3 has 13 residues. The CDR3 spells CASSESLNTEAFF. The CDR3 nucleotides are TGTGCCAGCAGTGAAAGCTTGAACACTGAAGCTTTCTTT. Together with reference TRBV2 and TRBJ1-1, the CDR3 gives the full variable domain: EPEVTQTPSHQVTQMGQEVILRCVPISNHLYFYWYRQILGQKVEFLVSFYNNEISEKSEIFDDQFSVERPDGSNFTLKIRSTKLEDSAMYFCASSESLNTEAFFGQGTRLTVV.

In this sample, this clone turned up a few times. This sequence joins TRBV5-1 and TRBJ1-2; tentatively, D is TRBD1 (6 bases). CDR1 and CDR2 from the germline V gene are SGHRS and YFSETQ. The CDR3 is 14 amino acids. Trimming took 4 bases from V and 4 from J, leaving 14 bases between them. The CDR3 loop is CASSTEQGAYGYTF. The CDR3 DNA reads TGCGCCAGCAGCACCGAACAGGGTGCCTATGGCTACACCTTC. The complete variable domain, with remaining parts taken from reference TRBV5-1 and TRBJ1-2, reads KAGVTQTPRYLIKTRGQQVTLSCSPISGHRSVSWYQQTPGQGLQFLFEYFSETQRNKGNFPGRFSGRQFSNSRSEMNVSTLELGDSALYLCASSTEQGAYGYTFGSGTRLTVV.

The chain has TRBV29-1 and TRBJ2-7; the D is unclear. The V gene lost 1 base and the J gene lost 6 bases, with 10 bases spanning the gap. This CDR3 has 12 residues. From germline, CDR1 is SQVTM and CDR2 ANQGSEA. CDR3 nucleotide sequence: TGCAGCGTTGAAGTTATCCTAGGCGAGCAGTACTTC. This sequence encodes CSVEVILGEQYF.

In nucleotides, the CDR3 is TGCGCCAGCAGAACGACACCTTCAGAGTATAATTCACCCCTCCACTTT. Its protein product is CASRTTPSEYNSPLHF. The V gene is TRBV5-1, the J gene TRBJ1-6; no definite D call. Per germline, CDR1 SGHRS and CDR2 YFSETQ. The CDR3 loop spans 16 amino acids. V was trimmed by 5 bases and J by 4 bases, leaving 16 bases between them.

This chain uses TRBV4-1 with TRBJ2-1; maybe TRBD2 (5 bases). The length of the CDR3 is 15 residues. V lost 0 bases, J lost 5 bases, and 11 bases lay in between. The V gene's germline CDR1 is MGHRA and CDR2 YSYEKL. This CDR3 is CASSQDQSGHNEQFF. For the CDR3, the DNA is TGCGCCAGCAGCCAAGATCAAAGCGGACACAATGAGCAGTTCTTC.

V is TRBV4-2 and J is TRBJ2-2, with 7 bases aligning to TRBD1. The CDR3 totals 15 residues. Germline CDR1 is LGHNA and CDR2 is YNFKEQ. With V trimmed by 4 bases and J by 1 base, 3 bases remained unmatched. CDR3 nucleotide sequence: TGTGCCAGCAGCCCAAGGACAGGGAACACCGGGGAGCTGTTTTTT. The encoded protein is CASSPRTGNTGELFF.

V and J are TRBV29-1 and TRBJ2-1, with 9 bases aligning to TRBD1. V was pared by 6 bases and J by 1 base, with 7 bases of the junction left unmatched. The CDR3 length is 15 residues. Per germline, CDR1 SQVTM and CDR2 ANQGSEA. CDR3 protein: CSVSMGTGSYNEQFF. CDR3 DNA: TGCAGCGTCTCCATGGGGACAGGGTCCTACAATGAGCAGTTCTTC.

In nucleotides, the CDR3 is TGTGCCAGCAGTTTATTTCGCGGGTTAGGAAACACCATATATTTT. Amino acid sequence: CASSLFRGLGNTIYF. V usage is TRBV27 and J usage is TRBJ1-3; D remains unclear. Deletions cut 1 base from V and 4 bases from J, with 11 bases between. Germline V CDR1 and CDR2: MNHEY, SMNVEV (reference sequence). The CDR3 covers 15 residues.

CDR3 bases: TGTGCCAGCAGTCGGACAGTATCTGAAGCTTTCTTT. Translation: CASSRTVSEAFF. The chain employs TRBV12-3 or TRBV12-4 and TRBJ1-1; TRBD1 is a possible D gene (6 bases). V was clipped by 5 bases and J by 6 bases, with 10 bases between them. This CDR3 contains 12 residues.

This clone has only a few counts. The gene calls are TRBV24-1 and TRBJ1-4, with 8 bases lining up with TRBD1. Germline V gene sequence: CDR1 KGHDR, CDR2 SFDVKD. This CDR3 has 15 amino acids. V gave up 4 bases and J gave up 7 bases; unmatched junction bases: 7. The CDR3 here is CATSDGRTGLEKLFF. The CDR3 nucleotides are TGTGCCACCAGTGACGGCAGGACAGGGCTTGAAAAACTGTTTTTT.

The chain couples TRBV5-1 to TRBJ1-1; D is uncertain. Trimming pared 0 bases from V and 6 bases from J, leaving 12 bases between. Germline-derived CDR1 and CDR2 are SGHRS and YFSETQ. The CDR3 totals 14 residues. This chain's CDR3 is CASSLARGSAEAFF. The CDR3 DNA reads TGCGCCAGCAGCTTGGCCCGAGGAAGCGCTGAAGCTTTCTTT.

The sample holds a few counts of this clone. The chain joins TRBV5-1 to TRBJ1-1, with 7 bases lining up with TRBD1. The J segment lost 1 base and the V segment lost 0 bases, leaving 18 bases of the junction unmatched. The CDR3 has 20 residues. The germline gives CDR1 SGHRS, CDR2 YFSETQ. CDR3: CASSLAFPDRVADQNTEAFF. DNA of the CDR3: TGCGCCAGCAGCTTGGCCTTTCCCGACAGGGTTGCTGATCAGAACACTGAAGCTTTCTTT.

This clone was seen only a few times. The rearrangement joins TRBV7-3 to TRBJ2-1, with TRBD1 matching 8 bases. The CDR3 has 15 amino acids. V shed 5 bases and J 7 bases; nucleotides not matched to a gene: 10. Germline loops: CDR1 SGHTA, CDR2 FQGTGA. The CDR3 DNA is TGTGCCAGCAGCCCCCCGGGACAGGCCTTTAATGAGCAGTTCTTC. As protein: CASSPPGQAFNEQFF.

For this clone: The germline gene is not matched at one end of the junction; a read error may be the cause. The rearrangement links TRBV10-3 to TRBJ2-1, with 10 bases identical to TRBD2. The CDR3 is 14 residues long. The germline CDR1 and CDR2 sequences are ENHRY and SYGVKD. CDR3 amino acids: CAVRRTSGHNEQFF. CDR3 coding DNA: TGTGCCGTCAGACGGACTAGCGGTCACAATGAGCAGTTCTTC.

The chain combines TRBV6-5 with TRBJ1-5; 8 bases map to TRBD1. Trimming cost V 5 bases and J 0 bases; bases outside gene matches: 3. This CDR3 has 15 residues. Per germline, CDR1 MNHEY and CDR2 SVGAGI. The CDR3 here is CASSQTGGSNQPQHF. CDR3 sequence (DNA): TGTGCCAGCAGTCAAACAGGGGGTAGCAATCAGCCCCAGCATTTT.

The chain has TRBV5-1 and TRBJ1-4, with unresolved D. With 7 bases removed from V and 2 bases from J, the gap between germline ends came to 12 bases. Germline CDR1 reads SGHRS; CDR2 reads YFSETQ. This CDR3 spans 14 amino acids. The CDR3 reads CASRGRVTNEKLFF. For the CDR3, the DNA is TGCGCCAGCCGTGGTCGAGTTACTAATGAAAAACTGTTTTTT.

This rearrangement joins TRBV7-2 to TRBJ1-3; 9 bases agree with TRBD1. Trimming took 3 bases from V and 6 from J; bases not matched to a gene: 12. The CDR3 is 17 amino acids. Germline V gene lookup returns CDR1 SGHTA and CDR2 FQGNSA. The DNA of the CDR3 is TGTGCCAGCAGCTTCCTAACAGGGGGCGGCCGTCAAAACACCATATATTTT. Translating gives CASSFLTGGGRQNTIYF.

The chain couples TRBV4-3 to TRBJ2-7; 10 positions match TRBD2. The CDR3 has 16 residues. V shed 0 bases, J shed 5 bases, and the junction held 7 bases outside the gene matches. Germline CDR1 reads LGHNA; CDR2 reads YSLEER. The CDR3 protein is CASSQDLSSGSDEQYF. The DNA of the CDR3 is TGCGCCAGCAGCCAAGACCTGTCTAGCGGGAGCGACGAGCAGTACTTC.

The CDR3 sequence: CASSLRTTYEQYF. The CDR3, as DNA: TGTGCCAGCTCACTCCGGACAACCTACGAGCAGTACTTC. V usage is TRBV18 and J usage is TRBJ2-7; a possible D gene is TRBD1 (5 bases). CDR1 KGHSH and CDR2 LQKENI come from the germline V gene. The CDR3 length is 13 residues. V was clipped by 4 bases and J by 2 bases, with 9 bases between them.

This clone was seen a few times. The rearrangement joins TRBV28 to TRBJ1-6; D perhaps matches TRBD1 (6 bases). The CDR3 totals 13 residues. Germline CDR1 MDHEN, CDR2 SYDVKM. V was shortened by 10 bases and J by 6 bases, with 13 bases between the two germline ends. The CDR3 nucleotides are TGTGCCACACAGGGTGATCTTAATTCACCCCTCCACTTT. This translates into CATQGDLNSPLHF.